A selection of T cell receptor beta chains follows, all from one sample in a study of radiotherapy plus CTLA-4 blockade in lung cancer. The table came from immunoSEQ multiplex PCR; TCRdb's copy has only in-frame clones and leaves some out. In the table there are about 49,000 clones, 70% to 80% of which are singletons. The starting material was peripheral blood, obtained from a patient treated with radiotherapy plus ipilimumab. Receptors were obtained from a human donor with non-small cell lung cancer who had stable disease on radiotherapy plus ipilimumab. The CDR3 runs from the conserved cysteine through the conserved F or W. The D gene is left open where the match is weak. The size of a clone is reported for some rows only, either as once, few or many, or as a class for expanded clones.

abundance,d_gene,v_gene,j_gene,len,CDR3aa,CDR3nt
-,TRBD2,TRBV19,TRBJ2-2,15,CASNPLAGGTGELFF,TGTGCCAGTAATCCCCTAGCGGGGGGCACCGGGGAGCTGTTTTTT
-,-,TRBV9,TRBJ1-1,14,CASSVAGDHTEAFF,TGTGCCAGCAGCGTAGCGGGGGACCACACTGAAGCTTTCTTT
-,TRBD2,TRBV19,TRBJ2-2,16,CASSIVGGEGTGELFF,TGTGCCAGTAGTATAGTGGGAGGGGAGGGGACCGGGGAGCTGTTTTTT
few,-,TRBV5-6,TRBJ1-2,13,CASSFGPSYGYTF,TGTGCCAGCAGCTTCGGTCCGTCCTATGGCTACACCTTC
-,TRBD1,TRBV5-6,TRBJ2-2,13,CASSPQGFGELFF,TGTGCCAGCAGCCCACAGGGGTTCGGGGAGCTGTTTTTT
-,TRBD1,TRBV2,TRBJ1-6,16,CASRPGTGGQNSPLHF,TGTGCCAGCAGACCCGGGACAGGGGGGCAAAATTCACCCCTCCACTTT
few,-,TRBV18,TRBJ2-1,17,CASSPTPGEGSYNEQFF,TGTGCCAGCTCACCAACCCCAGGGGAGGGGTCCTACAATGAGCAGTTCTTC
-,TRBD1,TRBV18,TRBJ1-5,21,CASSRAGVPTGGAYSNQPQHF,TGTGCCAGCTCACGGGCCGGCGTGCCGACAGGGGGAGCTTATAGCAATCAGCCCCAGCATTTT
few,TRBD1,TRBV11-2,TRBJ2-5,15,CASSLGTGVSETQYF,TGTGCCAGCAGCTTAGGTACAGGGGTGTCAGAGACCCAGTACTTC
-,TRBD1,TRBV18,TRBJ2-7,14,CASATGQDSYEQYF,TGTGCCAGCGCCACGGGACAGGACTCCTACGAGCAGTACTTC
-,TRBD2,TRBV7-9,TRBJ2-1,17,CASSLASGGRSYNEQFF,TGTGCCAGCAGCTTAGCTAGCGGGGGCAGATCCTACAATGAGCAGTTCTTC
once,-,TRBV10-1,TRBJ2-3,15,CASSEPSVGTDTQYF,TGCGCCAGCAGTGAGCCTAGCGTAGGCACAGATACGCAGTATTTT
-,TRBD1,TRBV30,TRBJ1-4,14,CAWTRDRTREKLFF,TGTGCCTGGACCCGGGACAGGACCCGTGAAAAACTGTTTTTT
few,-,TRBV7-9,TRBJ1-6,15,CASSLDPSRNSPLHF,TGTGCCAGCAGCTTGGACCCCTCTCGGAATTCACCCCTCCACTTT
-,TRBD1,TRBV5-4,TRBJ2-6,20,CASSLEFGQGAFSGANVLTF,TGTGCCAGCAGCTTGGAATTCGGACAGGGGGCCTTCTCTGGGGCCAACGTCCTGACTTTC
-,-,TRBV6-4,TRBJ1-1,12,CASSVSNTEAFF,TGTGCCAGCAGTGTCAGTAACACTGAAGCTTTCTTT
-,TRBD1,TRBV6-1,TRBJ2-1,11,CAGTGGGEQFF,TGTGCCGGAACAGGGGGCGGCGAGCAGTTCTTC
-,-,TRBV7-2,TRBJ1-1,13,CASSRQRNTEAFF,TGTGCCAGCAGCAGACAGAGGAACACTGAAGCTTTCTTT